The clone carrying this TCR beta chain was counted ten times or more. Germline loops: CDR1 LGHNA, CDR2 YNFKEQ. The CDR3 is 16 amino acids. The ends were cut back, 0 bases at V and 4 bases at J, with 13 bases in the middle. One entry per CDR3 protein results from TCRdb running MiXCR on the PCR reads. The sample includes about 12,000 distinct CDR3 sequences, roughly 54% of them seen just once. These data are taken from a study of tumor-infiltrating lymphocytes in oesophageal squamous cell carcinoma. The chain joins TRBV4-2 to TRBJ2-1, with D possibly TRBD1 on 7 matching bases. This sequence was found in a female donor with esophageal squamous cell carcinoma. Sequenced: esophageal tumor tissue. For the CDR3, the DNA is TGTGCCAGCAGCCAAGATCCCCCAGGGGGGTACAATGAGCAGTTCTTC. Translating it yields CASSQDPPGGYNEQFF.